A selection of T cell receptor beta chains follows, all from one sample in a study of human T cells and chemical hapten exposure. TCRdb reprocessed the RACE reads via MiXCR and lists one record per CDR3 protein. The data hold over 300,000 distinct CDR3 sequences, with roughly 5.3% observed a single time. The sample here was whole blood, taken in connection with sensitization to the hapten diphenylcyclopropenone (DPC). Every receptor here comes from a woman in her 50s with alopecia areata. Some clones in this sample may be carry-over from other donors' samples. The CDR3 runs from the conserved cysteine through the conserved F or W. D genes are given only for firm matches. For some rows the clone size is stated as once, few or many, or as a class when expanded; others skip it.

v_gene	d_gene	j_gene	abundance	CDR3aa	CDR3nt
TRBV28	TRBD1	TRBJ1-6	many	CASSSWTGDNSPLHF	TGTGCCAGCAGTTCTTGGACAGGGGATAATTCACCCCTCCACTTT
TRBV5-1	TRBD1	TRBJ1-2	many	CASSPPGTANYGYTF	TGCGCCAGCAGCCCACCAGGGACAGCTAACTATGGCTACACCTTC
TRBV5-4	TRBD1	TRBJ2-4	few	CATATGVDKNIQYF	TGTGCCACCGCGACAGGGGTTGACAAAAACATTCAGTACTTC
TRBV2	.	TRBJ1-5	many	CASSEAGAGRQPQHF	TGTGCCAGCAGTGAAGCCGGGGCAGGGAGGCAGCCCCAGCATTTT
TRBV12-3/TRBV12-4	.	TRBJ1-1	many	CASSFWDTEAFF	TGTGCCAGCAGTTTCTGGGACACTGAAGCTTTCTTT
TRBV12-3/TRBV12-4	TRBD2	TRBJ2-1	many	CASSPRGGSNNEQFF	TGTGCCAGCAGCCCCCGCGGCGGGAGCAACAATGAGCAGTTCTTC
TRBV12-3/TRBV12-4	.	TRBJ1-1	.	CASSSPQGQGNTEAFF	TGTGCCAGCAGTTCCCCCCAGGGGCAGGGGAACACTGAAGCTTTCTTT
TRBV24-1	.	TRBJ1-5	many	CATSDTGVEPQHF	TGTGCCACCAGTGATACAGGAGTTGAGCCCCAGCATTTT
TRBV27	.	TRBJ1-1	many	CASTLSAGENTEAFF	TGTGCCAGCACCCTATCGGCAGGGGAGAACACTGAAGCTTTCTTT
TRBV2	TRBD2	TRBJ2-1	.	CASSLAGGPPNEQFF	TGTGCCAGCAGTCTAGCGGGAGGTCCCCCCAATGAGCAGTTCTTC
TRBV24-1	.	TRBJ2-2	many	CATSDSQGNTGELFF	TGTGCCACCAGTGATTCACAGGGGAACACCGGGGAGCTGTTTTTT
TRBV29-1	TRBD1	TRBJ1-2	few	CSAATGAKYGYTF	TGCAGCGCCGCTACAGGGGCGAAGTATGGCTACACCTTC
TRBV6-2/TRBV6-3	.	TRBJ2-7	few	CASSYGAAASYEQYF	TGTGCCAGCAGTTATGGGGCGGCGGCATCCTACGAGCAGTACTTC
TRBV24-1	TRBD1	TRBJ1-5	few	CATSDSGTGGRQPQHF	TGTGCCACCAGTGATTCCGGGACAGGGGGCCGGCAGCCCCAGCATTTT
TRBV9	TRBD1	TRBJ2-7	.	CASSVGQGPWGQYF	TGTGCCAGCAGCGTAGGACAGGGGCCCTGGGGGCAGTACTTC
TRBV14	.	TRBJ2-7	many	CASSPAGVRAGEQYF	TGTGCCAGCAGCCCCGCTGGGGTCAGGGCGGGCGAGCAGTACTTC
TRBV4-3	TRBD2	TRBJ2-1	once	CASSQALAGGYYEQFF	TGCGCCAGCAGCCAAGCGCTAGCGGGAGGGTATTATGAGCAGTTCTTC
TRBV7-2	TRBD2	TRBJ2-5	many	CASSLYRGGQETQYF	TGTGCCAGCAGCTTATACCGGGGGGGACAAGAGACCCAGTACTTC
TRBV7-2	.	TRBJ2-5	many	CASTPPIQETQYF	TGTGCCAGCACCCCGCCCATCCAAGAGACCCAGTACTTC
TRBV5-1	.	TRBJ1-5	.	CASSLAPRGANQPQHF	TGCGCCAGCAGCTTGGCCCCCCGGGGGGCCAATCAGCCCCAGCATTTT
TRBV10-3	.	TRBJ1-1	many	CAIRSGKGGQAEAFF	TGTGCCATCAGGTCCGGGAAGGGGGGCCAGGCGGAAGCTTTCTTT
TRBV3-1	.	TRBJ2-7	many	CASSPGTVSYEQYF	TGTGCCAGCAGTCCCGGGACGGTCTCCTACGAGCAGTACTTC
TRBV7-9	TRBD1	TRBJ2-7	.	CASSPRQGASFYEQYF	TGTGCCAGCAGCCCACGACAGGGGGCGTCATTCTACGAGCAGTACTTC